This is a list of T cell receptor beta chains from one sample in a study of shared clonotypes between healthy human individuals. The table came from immunoSEQ multiplex PCR; TCRdb's copy has only in-frame clones and leaves some out. The data show approximately 460,000 clones, 60% to 80% seen once. Sequencing was performed on PBMCs. The receptors come from a woman aged 40-49 years in good health. Some clones in this sample may be carry-over from other donors' samples. The conserved cysteine and the conserved F or W are not part of the CDR3 here.

v_call cdr3_aa
TRBV4-2 ASSLGTVTYEQY
TRBV6-1 ASSLAEGTGELF
TRBV5-1 ASSLSGGGYGYT
TRBV28 ASSTIRDKTSSGANVLT
TRBV19 ASSTQSVQPQH
TRBV27 ASLETAGVSYEQY
TRBV7-2 ASSDNGWTDLFGYT
TRBV7-9 ASSFISGRASYNEQF
TRBV27 ASSLGSLAGFGNEQF
TRBV4-1 ASSQRGNEQF
TRBV27 ASTPTSGRGEQY
TRBV7-8 ASSSYSGSDEQY
TRBV11-2 ASSFPSGTSGYEQY
TRBV5-1 ASSLGGANTGELF
TRBV30 AWSTGRVPNEKLF
TRBV30 AWSPSSETQY
TRBV10-1 ASSESILQGPENQPQH
TRBV28 ASSFPYPPQH
TRBV29-1 SVEGVVSGRAGERYEQY
TRBV28 ASSPDDSGNTIY
TRBV6-6 ASSRTEIYGYT
TRBV21-1 ASSKDRNTEAF
TRBV6-1 ASSESQGPHEQY
TRBV5-4 ASSTGTGGNYGYT
TRBV30 AWRGQFTYEQY
TRBV9 ASSVGRDRSSYEQY
TRBV2 ACLRSDRPLEQY
TRBV7-9 ASSLRRGATNEKLF
TRBV18 ASSPDSVYTEAF
TRBV6-5 ASSYTGLSNQPQH
TRBV28 ASSLEREGQDTQY
TRBV28 ASRTHGDAEAF
TRBV6-4 ASSATADNSPLH
TRBV28 ASSPTDSRPVH
TRBV27 ASSLYDGTGELF
TRBV27 ASSFSENGNIQY
TRBV2 ASSEWDRGSPEAL
TRBV29-1 SVGPRDRGRNEQF
TRBV5-4 ASSAGLAGGSYNEQF
TRBV4-3 ASSQDSGTEAF
TRBV20-1 SARTGGMEY
TRBV28 ASSHPSSYEQY